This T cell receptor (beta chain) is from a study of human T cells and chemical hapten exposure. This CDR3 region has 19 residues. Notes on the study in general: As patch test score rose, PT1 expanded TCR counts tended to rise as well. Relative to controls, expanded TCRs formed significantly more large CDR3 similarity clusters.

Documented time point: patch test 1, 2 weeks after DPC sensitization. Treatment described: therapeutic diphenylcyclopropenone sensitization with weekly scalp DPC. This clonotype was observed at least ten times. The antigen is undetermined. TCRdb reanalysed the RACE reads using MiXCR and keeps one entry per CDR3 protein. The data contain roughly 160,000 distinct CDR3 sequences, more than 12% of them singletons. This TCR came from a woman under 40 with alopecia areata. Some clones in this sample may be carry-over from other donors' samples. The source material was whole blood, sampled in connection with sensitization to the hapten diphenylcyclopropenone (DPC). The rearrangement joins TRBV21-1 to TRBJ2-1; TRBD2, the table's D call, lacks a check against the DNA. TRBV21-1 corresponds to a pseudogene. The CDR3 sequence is CASSKNLRASGKLGNEQFF. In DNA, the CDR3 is TGTGCCAGCAGCAAAAATCTCCGAGCTAGCGGCAAGTTAGGTAATGAGCAGTTCTTC.